This TCR beta chain was captured in a study of technical replicates of blood from a handful of donors. Repertoires were generated with immunoSEQ multiplex PCR, while TCRdb's copy carries only in-frame clones and drops some. The table has under 50,000 clones, approximately 96% seen once. This TCR was recovered from a human donor in good health. The sequencing input was T cells isolated from PBMCs.

CDR3 bases: TGTGCCAGCAGCGTACAACCAGGGGAGGGCCAGCCCCAGCATTTT. Translation: CASSVQPGEGQPQHF. The chain couples TRBV9 to TRBJ1-5; possibly TRBD1 for D (6 bases). The germline gives CDR1 SGDLS, CDR2 YYNGEE. Between the trimmed V and J ends, which lost 1 base and 7 bases, there was a span of 15 bases. The CDR3 spans 15 residues. Supplemented by reference TRBV9 and TRBJ1-5, the full variable domain reads DSGVTQTPKHLITATGQRVTLRCSPRSGDLSVYWYQQSLDQGLQFLIQYYNGEERAKGNILERFSAQQFPDLHSELNLSSLELGDSALYFCASSVQPGEGQPQHFGDGTRLSIL.